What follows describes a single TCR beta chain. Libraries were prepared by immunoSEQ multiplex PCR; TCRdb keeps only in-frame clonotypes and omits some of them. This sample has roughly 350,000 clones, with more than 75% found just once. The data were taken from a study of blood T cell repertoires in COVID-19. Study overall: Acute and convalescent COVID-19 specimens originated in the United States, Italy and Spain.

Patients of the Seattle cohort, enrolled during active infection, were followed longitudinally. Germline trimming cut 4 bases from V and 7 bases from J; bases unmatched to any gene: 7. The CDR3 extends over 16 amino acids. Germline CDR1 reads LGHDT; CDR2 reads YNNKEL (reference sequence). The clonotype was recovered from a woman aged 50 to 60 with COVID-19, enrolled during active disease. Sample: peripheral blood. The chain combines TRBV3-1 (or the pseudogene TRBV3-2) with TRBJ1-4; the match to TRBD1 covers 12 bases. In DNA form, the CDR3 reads TGTGCCAGCAGCCGGGACAGGGGGCGCGGAGGTGAAAAACTGTTTTTT. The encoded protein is CASSRDRGRGGEKLFF.